The 19 T cell receptor beta chains in this list originate from one sample, sequenced in a study of T cell responses to AZD1222 COVID-19 vaccine. Data came from immunoSEQ multiplex PCR; TCRdb stores just in-frame clones and leaves some out. The profile shows some 150,000 clones, roughly 93% of them singletons. The sample in question was peripheral blood, obtained 28 days after the second AZD1222 dose. The source is an adult who received the AZD1222 COVID-19 vaccine.

This clone has only a few counts. The V call is TRBV2, the J call TRBJ2-7; 10 bases line up with TRBD2. The CDR3 sequence is 16 residues long. V lost 6 bases to trimming and J lost 4 bases; unmatched junction nucleotides: 12. CDR1 is SNHLY, CDR2 FYNNEI, per germline. The CDR3 nucleotides read TGTGCCAGCAGCTGGACTAGCGGCAGTACAAGTTACGAGCAGTACTTC. Residues: CASSWTSGSTSYEQYF.

This chain links TRBV2 with TRBJ1-2; D is perhaps TRBD1 (5 bases). This CDR3 comprises 14 residues. Trimming cost V 7 bases and J 7 bases, with 19 bases left between them. CDR1 is SNHLY, CDR2 FYNNEI, per germline. For the CDR3, the DNA is TGTGCCAGCATGAAAATTTTAATGCAGGGTGGCTACACCTTC. Translation gives CASMKILMQGGYTF.

The V gene is TRBV7-9, the J gene TRBJ1-5; D is possibly TRBD1 (5 bases). Trimming removed 3 bases at V and 6 bases at J, with 9 bases between. CDR1 and CDR2 (germline): SEHNR, FQNEAQ (reference sequence). CDR3 length: 13 amino acids. The CDR3 sequence is CASSFGDGQPQHF. The CDR3 DNA reads TGTGCCAGCAGCTTTGGGGACGGTCAGCCCCAGCATTTT.

The V call is TRBV9, the J call TRBJ2-5, with 7 bases lining up with TRBD2. Trimming at V came to 0 bases and at J to 2 bases, leaving 10 bases not matched to a gene. Germline V CDR1 and CDR2: SGDLS, YYNGEE. The CDR3 consists of 17 residues. The CDR3 DNA reads TGTGCCAGCAGCGTAGGGGGTAGGGCTAGCGGACAAGAGACCCAGTACTTC. Amino acid sequence: CASSVGGRASGQETQYF.

The rearrangement joins TRBV10-3 to TRBJ1-6; D call uncertain. The CDR3 has 15 amino acids. Germline V CDR1 and CDR2: ENHRY, SYGVKD. V was cut by 10 bases and J by 0 bases, with 13 bases left in between. The CDR3 DNA follows: TGTGCCACCGGCGGGGAGAGCTCCTATAATTCACCCCTCCACTTT. This translates into CATGGESSYNSPLHF.

The J gene is TRBJ2-7, the V gene TRBV4-2; D perhaps matches TRBD1 (6 bases). This CDR3 is built from 15 residues. In germline, CDR1 is LGHNA, CDR2 YNFKEQ. Trimming removed 4 bases from V and 2 bases from J, with 15 bases in between. The DNA of the CDR3 is TGTGCCAGCAGCCCAGGCGACAGGCCTACCTACGAGCAGTACTTC. Protein: CASSPGDRPTYEQYF.

The CDR3 region is CASSQAPSSGVYNEQFF. CDR3 bases: TGTGCCAGCAGCCAAGCGCCGTCGTCGGGAGTATACAATGAGCAGTTCTTC. V gene TRBV11-3 combines with J gene TRBJ2-1, with a tentative D call TRBD2 (6 bases). Germline CDR1 reads SGHNT; CDR2 reads YENEEA. The CDR3 is 17 residues long. With 5 bases removed from V and 4 bases from J, the gap between germline ends came to 21 bases. Variable domain in full (rest from reference TRBV11-3 and TRBJ2-1): EAGVVQSPRYKIIEKKQPVAFWCNPISGHNTLYWYLQNLGQGPELLIRYENEEAVDDSQLPKDRFSAERLKGVDSTLKIQPAELGDSAVYLCASSQAPSSGVYNEQFFGPGTRLTVL.

The V call is TRBV7-9, the J call TRBJ2-5, with no clear D. Trimming pared 2 bases from V and 5 bases from J, leaving 9 bases between. The CDR3 length is 13 residues. Per germline, CDR1 SEHNR and CDR2 FQNEAQ (reference sequence). In DNA, the CDR3 is TGTGCCAGCAGCTTAAGCAGGTTGGAGACCCAGTACTTC. Its protein product is CASSLSRLETQYF.

This chain uses TRBV29-1 with TRBJ1-1; D possibly corresponds to TRBD1 (5 bases). V lost 1 base and J 6 bases, leaving 12 bases between the germline ends. The CDR3 runs to 13 residues. Per the germline V gene, CDR1 is SQVTM and CDR2 is ANQGSEA. DNA of the CDR3: TGCAGCGTTGAAGGGCAAGGGGACGCTGAAGCTTTCTTT. Its protein is CSVEGQGDAEAFF.

V is TRBV12-3 or TRBV12-4 and J is TRBJ2-3; unclear D gene. The CDR3 has 12 residues. With 5 bases removed from V and 4 bases from J, the gap between germline ends came to 7 bases. In DNA form, the CDR3 reads TGTGCCAGCAGTCCCGCGCCAGATACGCAGTATTTT. This translates into CASSPAPDTQYF.

The J gene is TRBJ1-2, the V gene TRBV7-9; no reliable D call. V was trimmed by 5 bases and J by 1 base, leaving 8 bases between them. The CDR3 totals 13 residues. Looked up from germline, CDR1 is SEHNR and CDR2 is FQNEAQ (reference sequence). CDR3 sequence: CASSPDLNYGYTF. CDR3 bases: TGTGCCAGCAGCCCTGACCTTAACTATGGCTACACCTTC. The full variable domain, rest sourced from reference TRBV7-9 and TRBJ1-2, is DTGVSQNPRHKITKRGQNVTFRCDPISEHNRLYWYRQTLGQGPEFLTYFQNEAQLEKSRLLSDRFSAERPKGSFSTLEIQRTEQGDSAMYLCASSPDLNYGYTFGSGTRLTVV.

Comment on this clone: The sample contains more than one DNA sequence encoding this CDR3. V is TRBV5-1 and J is TRBJ1-4, with 7 bases lining up with TRBD1. CDR3 size: 15 residues. Per the germline V gene, CDR1 is SGHRS and CDR2 is YFSETQ. The ends lost 0 bases at V and 3 bases at J; junction bases unmatched: 2. CDR3 DNA: TGCGCCAGCAGCTTGGGACAGGGCCCTAATGAAAAACTGTTTTTT. This encodes CASSLGQGPNEKLFF.

This sequence joins TRBV7-3 and TRBJ1-1, with D uncertain. The germline V and J ends were trimmed by 10 bases and 1 base, with 10 bases remaining between them. The CDR3 has 12 residues. Germline V lookup: CDR1 SGHTA, CDR2 FQGTGA. The CDR3 coding sequence is TGTGCCACCTTGGAGGGGAACACTGAAGCTTTCTTT. It is translated as CATLEGNTEAFF.

This chain uses TRBV11-2 with TRBJ1-6; D call uncertain. CDR1 SGHAT and CDR2 FQNNGV come from the germline V gene. V was pared by 3 bases and J by 6 bases, with 3 bases between. This CDR3 has 12 residues. The CDR3, as DNA: TGTGCCAGCAGCTTCAGTAATTCACCCCTCCACTTT. It encodes CASSFSNSPLHF.

The J gene is TRBJ1-5, the V gene TRBV2; 7 nucleotides align to TRBD1. Germline CDR1 and CDR2: SNHLY and FYNNEI. V lost 6 bases to trimming and J lost 4 bases; unmatched junction nucleotides: 6. This CDR3 has 14 amino acids. CDR3: CASRAGTENQPQHF. Here the CDR3 DNA reads TGTGCCAGCAGGGCCGGGACAGAGAATCAGCCCCAGCATTTT.

The V and J genes are TRBV9 and TRBJ1-1; D unclear. The CDR3 extends over 15 amino acids. With 0 bases removed from V and 3 bases from J, the gap between germline ends came to 12 bases. In germline, CDR1 is SGDLS, CDR2 YYNGEE. The CDR3 protein is CASSVDVGRHTEAFF. In DNA form, the CDR3 reads TGTGCCAGCAGCGTAGATGTGGGCAGGCACACTGAAGCTTTCTTT.

The chain carries TRBV3-1 (or the pseudogene TRBV3-2) and TRBJ1-6; 11 bases agree with TRBD1. Trimming at V came to 3 bases and at J to 0 bases, leaving 1 base not matched to a gene. CDR1 and CDR2 from the germline V gene are LGHDT and YNNKEL (reference sequence). There are 17 residues in the CDR3. The CDR3, as DNA: TGTGCCAGCAGCCATGGACAGGGGGCCTCCTATAATTCACCCCTCCACTTT. The encoded protein is CASSHGQGASYNSPLHF.

The chain uses TRBV6-5 and TRBJ2-7; 8 bases are shared with TRBD1. Per germline, CDR1 MNHEY and CDR2 SVGAGI. The CDR3 has 15 amino acids. The J segment lost 6 bases and the V segment lost 2 bases, leaving 9 bases of the junction unmatched. The CDR3 DNA reads as TGTGCCAGCAGTTACACCTGGACAGGGTCGTCCGAGCAGTACTTC. Protein product: CASSYTWTGSSEQYF.

The V and J genes are TRBV6-5 and TRBJ2-3, with 7 bases fitting TRBD2. CDR1 is MNHEY and CDR2 is SVGAGI in the germline V gene. The CDR3 has 15 amino acids. Trimming took 6 bases from V and 2 from J; bases not matched to a gene: 8. CDR3 residues: CASSSGSGDTDTQYF. DNA of the CDR3: TGTGCCAGCAGCTCGGGAAGCGGGGACACAGATACGCAGTATTTT.